This TCR beta chain was observed in a study of T-cell reconstitution after alpha-beta-depleted transplantation in children. V lost 5 bases to trimming and J lost 0 bases; unmatched junction nucleotides: 5. The CDR3 covers 15 residues. Germline lookup yields CDR1 MNHNS and CDR2 SASEGT. Unique molecular identifiers were incorporated during preparation of the TCRbeta library. One entry per CDR3 protein results from TCRdb running MiXCR on the PCR reads. Found here are approximately 590,000 distinct CDR3 sequences, roughly 10% of them singletons; the top ten hold about 4.2%. Sequencing used PBMCs from the stem cell graft donor, obtained from the stem cell graft. This chain links TRBV6-1 with TRBJ2-3; TRBD2 agrees at 7 bases. The TCR comes from a human donor who donated a stem cell graft to a child with acute myeloid leukemia. The CDR3 region has the DNA TGTGCCAGCAGTCCGCTAGCGGCTAGCACAGATACGCAGTATTTT. It codes for CASSPLAASTDTQYF.